The clone carrying this TCR beta chain was counted a single time. As processed by the authors: For the immunoSEQ data, sequences were junction-only without quality scores, so filtering differed. Profiling relied on immunoSEQ multiplex PCR, and the TCRdb table lists in-frame clones only, not all of them. V and J calls and clone size are copied from that table; D and trimming were computed from the DNA. The sample consists of about 2.4 million clones, roughly 93% of them appearing once. Between the trimmed V and J ends, which lost 3 bases and 6 bases, there was a span of 16 bases. Germline V lookup: CDR1 SEHNR, CDR2 FQNEAQ (reference sequence). The CDR3 spans 15 residues. The entry originates in a study of shared clonotypes between healthy human individuals.

The receptor's source is a man between 18 and 35 years old in good health. Some clones in this sample may be carry-over from other donors' samples. The sequenced material came from naive CD4+ T cells from PBMCs. Subset given: CD45RA+ positively selected. The rearrangement uses TRBV7-9 and TRBJ2-3, with D maybe TRBD2 (6 bases). The CDR3 nucleotides read TGTGCCAGCAGCTTTGTAGGGACTGGCGGGGATACGCAGTATTTT. As protein: CASSFVGTGGDTQYF.